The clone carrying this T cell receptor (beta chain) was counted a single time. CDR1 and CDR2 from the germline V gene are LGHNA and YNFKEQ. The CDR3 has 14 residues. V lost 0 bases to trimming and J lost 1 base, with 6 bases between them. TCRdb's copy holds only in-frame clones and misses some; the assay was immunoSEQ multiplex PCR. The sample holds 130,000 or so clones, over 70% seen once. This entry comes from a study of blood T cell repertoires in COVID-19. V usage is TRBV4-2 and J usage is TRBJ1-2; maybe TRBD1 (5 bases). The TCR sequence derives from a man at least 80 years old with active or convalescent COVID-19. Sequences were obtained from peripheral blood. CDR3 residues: CASSQEGHNYGYTF. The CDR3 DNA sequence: TGTGCCAGCAGCCAAGAGGGGCATAACTATGGCTACACCTTC.